The rows below give T cell receptor beta chains drawn from one sample of a study of yellow fever vaccine responses in identical twins. Via MiXCR, TCRdb re-called the RT-PCR reads, giving one row per CDR3 protein. The sample yields some 20,000 distinct CDR3 sequences, roughly 75% seen once. This sample comprised T cells from blood (PBMCs), unsorted or a sorted subset (not recorded which), obtained before or after yellow fever vaccination (not recorded which). The source is a woman under 30 who received the yellow fever vaccine. The CDR3 runs from the conserved cysteine through the conserved F or W. A D gene is named only where the DNA matches it firmly. Size tells how often a clone was seen (once, few, many) or the class of an expanded clone, and some rows leave it out.

v_call	clone_size	d_call	j_call	cdr3_nt	cdr3_aa
TRBV5-1	once	-	TRBJ2-7	TGCGCCAGCAGCTTGACCACCGGGTCCGAGCAGTACTTC	CASSLTTGSEQYF
TRBV19	-	TRBD1	TRBJ1-5	TGTGCCAGTAGTATGCTTGCGACAGGGGGAAATCAGCCCCAGCATTTT	CASSMLATGGNQPQHF
TRBV2	-	-	TRBJ2-3	TGTGCCAGCATCGAGGTTCCTCCGCAGTATTTT	CASIEVPPQYF
TRBV27	-	-	TRBJ2-3	TGTGCCAGCAGTTTATCGCCGGGACACCTTAGCACAGATACGCAGTATTTT	CASSLSPGHLSTDTQYF
TRBV18	-	TRBD1	TRBJ2-4	TGTGCCAGCTCACCTCCCGCGGACAGGAACATTCAGTACTTC	CASSPPADRNIQYF
TRBV29-1	once	-	TRBJ2-3	TGCAGCACCGACACAGATACGCAGTATTTT	CSTDTDTQYF
TRBV11-3	few	-	TRBJ2-7	TGTGCCAGCAGCCCCCATAACTACCGCTACGAGCAGTACTTC	CASSPHNYRYEQYF
TRBV5-1	few	-	TRBJ1-4	TGCGCCAGCAGCTTGGGGGGGACAACTAATGAAAAACTGTTTTTT	CASSLGGTTNEKLFF
TRBV14	-	-	TRBJ2-7	TGTGCCAGCAGCCGCAAGACCGAGTACGAGCAGTACTTC	CASSRKTEYEQYF
TRBV11-1	-	-	TRBJ2-1	TGTGCCAGCAGCTTAGCCCAAAACTACAATGAGCAGTTCTTC	CASSLAQNYNEQFF
TRBV6-2/TRBV6-3	-	-	TRBJ2-2	TGTGCCAGCAGTTACTCGTCCCAGGCAGTCGGGGAGCTGTTTTTT	CASSYSSQAVGELFF
TRBV29-1	few	-	TRBJ2-7	TGCAGCGTTGAAGGACAGGAGGATCACGAGCAGTACTTC	CSVEGQEDHEQYF
TRBV5-1	-	-	TRBJ2-1	TGCGCCAGCAGGCTAGCTAGCGCTATGAATGAGCAGTTCTTC	CASRLASAMNEQFF
TRBV6-4	-	-	TRBJ1-2	TGTGCCAGCAGTGACTCGATTGGTAGCTATGGCTACACCTTC	CASSDSIGSYGYTF
TRBV5-8	-	-	TRBJ1-5	TGTGCCAGCAGCTTAGGGATCCAGCCCCAGCATTTT	CASSLGIQPQHF
TRBV2	few	-	TRBJ1-3	TGTGCCGCAACTCCTGGGGGAAACACCATATATTTT	CAATPGGNTIYF
TRBV29-1	-	-	TRBJ2-3	TGCAGCGTAGAATTTACAGGGTCCCGCACAGATACGCAGTATTTT	CSVEFTGSRTDTQYF
TRBV18	-	-	TRBJ1-4	TGCGCCAGCTCAGTCGCTCAGGGCGGAGGAAAACTGTTTTTT	CASSVAQGGGKLFF
TRBV18	-	-	TRBJ2-5	TGTGCCAGCTCACCAAAACAAGAGACCCAGTACTTC	CASSPKQETQYF
TRBV28	-	-	TRBJ1-2	TGTGCCAGCAGAGACTTGATCTATGGCTACACCTTC	CASRDLIYGYTF
TRBV13	few	TRBD2	TRBJ2-1	TGTGCCACCAAAGCGACTAGCGGGAAGGGAAATGAGCAGTTCTTC	CATKATSGKGNEQFF
TRBV29-1	-	TRBD2	TRBJ2-7	TGCAGCGTTGAAGTAAGCGGGAGGGCCTACGAGCAGTACTTC	CSVEVSGRAYEQYF
TRBV5-1	-	-	TRBJ1-1	TGCGCCAGCAGCTTGTACGGATCCTTCGAAGCTTTCTTT	CASSLYGSFEAFF
TRBV6-1	-	-	TRBJ2-7	TGTGCCAGCAGTGGTATGCGGGCGAGCACCTACGAGCAGTACTTC	CASSGMRASTYEQYF
TRBV13	-	TRBD2	TRBJ2-5	TGTGCCAGCAGGTTTATAGCGGGTTCGTACCAAGAGACCCAGTACTTC	CASRFIAGSYQETQYF
TRBV18	-	-	TRBJ2-4	TGTGCCAGCTCACCTTCAGGGGGGGACATTCAGTACTTC	CASSPSGGDIQYF